These 4 T cell receptor beta chains share one sample of origin, sequenced in a study of prognosis after radiotherapy for stage I lung cancer. Multiplex PCR, run in two rounds, amplified TCR beta CDR3 from genomic DNA. First-round PCR, the initial amplification, used primers specific to each TRBV and TRBJ gene. TCRdb recomputed calls from the multiplex PCR reads with MiXCR, one row per CDR3 protein. The sample carries around 63,000 distinct CDR3 sequences, 26% recorded once. This sample comprised PBMCs, obtained before or after stereotactic body radiation therapy (not recorded which). The receptor set was obtained from a donor over 45 with non-small cell lung cancer.

For this clonotype: A single base separates this from a much larger clone, so it may be a read error. V is TRBV7-6 and J is TRBJ1-6; 7 bases agree with TRBD1. Unmatched junction bases numbered 14, after V lost 5 bases and J lost 7 bases. CDR1 and CDR2 from the germline V gene are SGHVS and FNYEAQ. The length of the CDR3 is 17 residues. Here the CDR3 reads CASSARRAGGGNSPLHF. The CDR3 DNA is TGTGCCAGCAGCGCCCGCCGGGCAGGGGGGGGGAATTCACCCCTCCACTTT. The full variable domain, in which reference TRBV7-6 and TRBJ1-6 provide the parts outside the CDR3, is GAGVSQSPRYKVTKRGQDVALRCDPISGHVSLYWYRQALGQGPEFLTYFNYEAQQDKSGLPNDRFSAERPEGSISTLTIQRTEQRDSAMYRCASSARRAGGGNSPLHFGNGTRLTVT.

This clonotype occurred many times. The chain uses TRBV6-5 and TRBJ2-2; D is ambiguous. Trimming left V 2 bases short and J 5 bases short, with 9 bases between. Germline lookup yields CDR1 MNHEY and CDR2 SVGAGI. The CDR3 extends over 14 amino acids. The CDR3 sequence: CASSYLGRTGELFF. The CDR3 DNA reads as TGTGCCAGCAGTTACCTCGGACGGACCGGGGAGCTGTTTTTT.

Many counts were recorded for this clonotype. The V gene is TRBV20-1, the J gene TRBJ2-5; D is possibly TRBD2 (7 bases). With 5 bases removed from V and 1 base from J, the gap between germline ends came to 14 bases. Germline V CDR1 and CDR2: DFQATT, SNEGSKA (reference sequence). There are 14 residues in the CDR3. CDR3 protein: CSAPKGGVQETQYF. CDR3 in DNA: TGCAGTGCTCCTAAGGGGGGGGTCCAAGAGACCCAGTACTTC.

The table lists this clonotype with many counts. The chain employs TRBV10-2 and TRBJ1-5; D gene uncertain. Trimming removed 2 bases at V and 1 base at J, with 6 bases between. Germline assignment: CDR1 WSHSY and CDR2 SAAADI. CDR3 length: 14 residues. The CDR3 nucleotides are TGCGCCAGCAGTGAGGGTAAGAGCAATCAGCCCCAGCATTTT. Protein: CASSEGKSNQPQHF.